This TCR beta chain was captured in a study of cytomegalovirus exposure and HLA in healthy donors. Overall study results and limits: The majority of TCR sequences were rare, yet some public TCRs appeared in many donors. Later, an analysis found that TCR clusters from the first cohort tended to co-occur in the roughly 120 validation repertoires. Cytomegalovirus status, reportedly, was diagnosed with high specificity and sensitivity by the classifier.

Turning to this clone: What it binds is unknown.

The CDR3 sequence is 14 residues long. The V gene's germline CDR1 is KGHSH and CDR2 LQKENI. Trimming at V came to 3 bases and at J to 6 bases, leaving 8 bases not matched to a gene. Measured with immunoSEQ multiplex PCR; TCRdb has only the in-frame clones, and not every one. The sample yields 60,000 to 75,000 clones, more than 90% seen once. The chain recombines TRBV18 with TRBJ2-7, with TRBD1 matching 7 bases. The sequence derives from a man younger than 35 in good health and CMV-seronegative. The sample comprised PBMCs. The CDR3 DNA follows: TGTGCCAGCTCACCTACGACAGGGACGGTCGAGCAGTACTTC. Protein product: CASSPTTGTVEQYF.